The 16 T cell receptor beta chains given below trace back to one sample, sequenced in a study of blood T cell repertoires in COVID-19. Sequenced by immunoSEQ multiplex PCR; TCRdb stores in-frame clones only, minus some. In the table there are some 170,000 clones, roughly 82% of which are singletons. The sequenced material came from peripheral blood. These TCRs come from a woman in her seventies with acute or convalescent COVID-19.

The rearrangement links TRBV9 to TRBJ2-1; possible D gene TRBD2, 5 bases. The CDR3 has 15 residues. CDR1 and CDR2 from the germline V gene are SGDLS and YYNGEE. The ends were cut back, 1 base at V and 6 bases at J, with 14 bases in the middle. CDR3: CASSVTPGTGNEQFF. In DNA, the CDR3 is TGTGCCAGCAGCGTAACCCCGGGAACCGGCAATGAGCAGTTCTTC. The variable domain in full, with the rest retrieved from reference TRBV9 and TRBJ2-1, is DSGVTQTPKHLITATGQRVTLRCSPRSGDLSVYWYQQSLDQGLQFLIQYYNGEERAKGNILERFSAQQFPDLHSELNLSSLELGDSALYFCASSVTPGTGNEQFFGPGTRLTVL.

The genes are TRBV19 and TRBJ1-6, with a tentative D call TRBD1 (6 bases). The CDR3 loop spans 15 amino acids. In germline, CDR1 is LNHDA, CDR2 SQIVND (reference sequence). V shed 2 bases and J shed 8 bases, with 13 bases lying between them. CDR3 bases: TGTGCCAGTAGTATACAGGGGAACGGGGATTCACCCCTCCACTTT. Its protein is CASSIQGNGDSPLHF.

The chain combines TRBV5-1 with TRBJ2-3; the match to TRBD1 covers 8 bases. Germline trimming cut 2 bases from V and 2 bases from J; bases unmatched to any gene: 7. The length of the CDR3 is 16 residues. Germline lookup yields CDR1 SGHRS and CDR2 YFSETQ. The CDR3 loop reads CASSLRTGQHTDTQYF. The CDR3 DNA follows: TGCGCCAGCAGCTTACGGACAGGGCAACACACAGATACGCAGTATTTT.

This clone was seen just once. The chain joins TRBV19 to TRBJ2-2; D is unclear. Between the trimmed V and J ends, which lost 4 bases and 1 base, there was a span of 10 bases. The CDR3 has 15 amino acids. Germline-derived CDR1 and CDR2 are LNHDA and SQIVND (reference sequence). The CDR3 region is CASSKQVLNTGELFF. The CDR3 coding sequence is TGTGCCAGTAGTAAGCAGGTATTGAACACCGGGGAGCTGTTTTTT. Full variable domain (missing parts from reference TRBV19 and TRBJ2-2): DGGITQSPKYLFRKEGQNVTLSCEQNLNHDAMYWYRQDPGQGLRLIYYSQIVNDFQKGDIAEGYSVSREKKESFPLTVTSAQKNPTAFYLCASSKQVLNTGELFFGEGSRLTVL.

The chain joins TRBV11-2 to TRBJ1-2; D gene uncertain. V was shortened by 4 bases and J by 4 bases, with 16 bases between the two germline ends. Germline-derived CDR1 and CDR2 are SGHAT and FQNNGV. The CDR3 runs to 15 residues. In DNA, the CDR3 is TGTGCCAGCAGCTCCTTTTGGCGGGGAACCTATGGCTACACCTTC. It codes for CASSSFWRGTYGYTF.

The chain uses TRBV30 and TRBJ2-3; TRBD1 aligns across 7 bases. The CDR3 length is 15 residues. From germline, CDR1 is GTSNPN and CDR2 SVGIG (reference sequence). V was pared by 3 bases and J by 0 bases, with 6 bases of the junction left unmatched. In nucleotides, the CDR3 is TGTGCCTGGAGCGTCCCGGGACAGAGCACAGATACGCAGTATTTT. Translating gives CAWSVPGQSTDTQYF.

This clone was seen only once. The chain is built from TRBV5-1 and TRBJ1-1; TRBD1 matches at 9 bases. This CDR3 has 14 amino acids. Germline loops: CDR1 SGHRS, CDR2 YFSETQ. Trimming removed 4 bases from V and 8 bases from J; junction bases left unmatched: 9. The CDR3 protein is CASSPTGGVLEAFF. The CDR3 coding sequence is TGCGCCAGCAGCCCGACAGGGGGAGTATTGGAAGCTTTCTTT.

This clone was counted a single time. The chain joins TRBV29-1 to TRBJ2-6; D is ambiguous. The CDR3 is 13 residues long. The V and J ends lost 6 bases and 4 bases respectively, with 10 bases between them. In germline, CDR1 is SQVTM, CDR2 ANQGSEA. CDR3 in amino acids: CSVPVAGANVLTF. In DNA form, the CDR3 reads TGCAGCGTCCCGGTCGCGGGGGCCAACGTCCTGACTTTC. The entire variable domain, with the rest obtained from reference TRBV29-1 and TRBJ2-6, is as follows: SAVISQKPSRDICQRGTSLTIQCQVDSQVTMMFWYRQQPGQSLTLIATANQGSEATYESGFVIDKFPISRPNLTFSTLTVSNMSPEDSSIYLCSVPVAGANVLTFGAGSRLTVL.

This clone turned up a few times. The chain recombines TRBV19 with TRBJ1-2; 10 positions agree with TRBD1. The CDR3 is made up of 14 amino acids. Germline V gives CDR1 LNHDA, CDR2 SQIVND (reference sequence). V trimming: 3 bases; J trimming: 4 bases; junction bases outside the gene matches: 2. CDR3 sequence: CASSMDRGVYGYTF. The CDR3, as DNA: TGTGCCAGTAGTATGGACAGGGGGGTCTATGGCTACACCTTC.

The chain combines TRBV5-8 with TRBJ2-3; tentatively, D is TRBD2 (5 bases). V was pared by 1 base and J by 3 bases, with 12 bases between. The CDR3 is made up of 15 amino acids. Germline lookup yields CDR1 SGHTS and CDR2 YDEGEE. CDR3 coding DNA: TGTGCCAGCAGCTTGATCCGGGGTGGGACAGATACGCAGTATTTT. Translated: CASSLIRGGTDTQYF.

This clone was detected a few times. The chain joins TRBV20-1 to TRBJ2-1; tentative D call: TRBD1 (6 bases). V was pared by 2 bases and J by 15 bases, with 14 bases between. The CDR3 spans 11 residues. In germline, CDR1 is DFQATT, CDR2 SNEGSKA (reference sequence). CDR3 sequence: CSARNRDTGFF. The CDR3 region has the DNA TGCAGTGCTAGAAACCGGGACACCGGGTTCTTC.

V and J are TRBV29-1 and TRBJ2-1; 13 nucleotides align to TRBD2. V shed 8 bases and J 0 bases; nucleotides not matched to a gene: 10. The CDR3 is made up of 17 amino acids. CDR1 is SQVTM and CDR2 is ANQGSEA in the germline V gene. The CDR3 reads CSLRTSGGRSSYNEQFF. In DNA, the CDR3 is TGCAGCTTAAGGACTAGCGGGGGCCGGAGCTCCTACAATGAGCAGTTCTTC.

This clone was observed many times. The V and J genes are TRBV5-1 and TRBJ2-7, with TRBD2 matching 7 bases. The germline CDR1 and CDR2 sequences are SGHRS and YFSETQ. This CDR3 is built from 15 residues. V was clipped by 3 bases and J by 0 bases; unmatched bases: 6. The CDR3 here is CASSSGTTVSYEQYF. The DNA of the CDR3 is TGCGCCAGCAGCTCCGGGACTACCGTCTCCTACGAGCAGTACTTC. The full variable domain, in which reference TRBV5-1 and TRBJ2-7 provide the parts outside the CDR3, is KAGVTQTPRYLIKTRGQQVTLSCSPISGHRSVSWYQQTPGQGLQFLFEYFSETQRNKGNFPGRFSGRQFSNSRSEMNVSTLELGDSALYLCASSSGTTVSYEQYFGPGTRLTVT.

This clone showed up just a few times. CDR3 amino acids: CASSPSLWGGDYGYTF. CDR3 in DNA: TGTGCCAGCTCACCATCCCTTTGGGGGGGCGACTATGGCTACACCTTC. V gene TRBV18 combines with J gene TRBJ1-2, with a tentative D call TRBD1 (6 bases). The CDR3 is 16 amino acids. Trimming stripped 2 bases from V and 3 bases from J, with 16 bases between. CDR1 is KGHSH, CDR2 LQKENI, per germline.

The chain has TRBV6-2 or TRBV6-3 and TRBJ1-1, with D unclear. This CDR3 comprises 14 residues. CDR1 is MNHEY, CDR2 SVGEGT, per germline. Between the trimmed V and J ends, which lost 2 bases and 3 bases, there was a span of 10 bases. The DNA for the CDR3 is TGTGCCAGCAGTTACCGGGGTGGCTACACTGAAGCTTTCTTT. It translates to CASSYRGGYTEAFF.

The chain has TRBV19 and TRBJ1-1; D not resolved. V was clipped by 5 bases and J by 0 bases, with 22 bases between them. The V gene's germline CDR1 is LNHDA and CDR2 SQIVND (reference sequence). CDR3 size: 18 residues. This chain's CDR3 is CASSPSRLRGRMNTEAFF. The CDR3 coding sequence is TGTGCCAGTAGTCCTTCGCGGCTCCGAGGAAGAATGAACACTGAAGCTTTCTTT.